The TCR beta chain described here comes from a study of blood T cells in healthy people across ages. Study-level findings and limits: TCR beta diversity per million T cells fell roughly linearly with age.

With a J-beta primer mix and a sample-barcoded 5' primer, a second PCR ran 7 to 11 cycles. TCRdb re-derived calls from the 5' RACE reads in MiXCR, one entry per CDR3 protein. The sample lists hundreds of thousands of distinct CDR3 sequences; over 20% were seen once. Germline CDR1 MNHNY, CDR2 SVGAGI (reference sequence). The CDR3 runs 16 residues. Deletions cut 5 bases from V and 1 base from J, with 12 bases between. In its sample, this clonotype was seen a few times. Its antigen is unknown. Sequenced sample: blood. The chain has TRBV6-6 and TRBJ2-6; a weak D match, TRBD1 (5 bases). The sequence was obtained from a man aged 65 to 85 in good health. The CDR3 protein is CASSGSGISGANVLTF. The CDR3 region has the DNA TGTGCCAGCAGTGGCTCAGGGATTTCTGGGGCCAACGTCCTGACTTTC.